This T cell receptor (beta chain) is drawn from a study of T cells in Graves' hyperthyroidism and ophthalmopathy. Study observations and caveats: Ophthalmopathy was identified by the model a median about 6.8 months ahead of onset.

RNA transcripts yielded amplified TCR beta CDR3 regions. The HTBI primer set drove a first-round RT-PCR of the TCR CDR3. TCRdb recomputed calls from the multiplex PCR reads with MiXCR, one row per CDR3 protein. This repertoire shows 500,000 to 600,000 distinct CDR3 sequences, 16% found once; its top ten account for 18%. Per germline, CDR1 SGHTA and CDR2 FQGNSA. Deletions cut 5 bases from V and 4 bases from J, with 24 bases between. The CDR3 totals 17 residues. This clonotype has a count of ten or more. What it recognizes is unknown. The sequencing input was blood. The sequence was obtained from a woman aged 18-35 years with Graves' hyperthyroidism. The chain couples TRBV7-2 to TRBJ2-7; TRBD1 is a possible D gene (9 bases). The CDR3: CASSPPGGGTGTYEQYF. The CDR3 DNA follows: TGTGCCAGCAGCCCCCCGGGGGGGGGGACAGGGACTTACGAGCAGTACTTC.